This paragraph covers one TCR beta chain sequence. Its specificity is unknown. CDR3 length: 14 amino acids. V was trimmed by 5 bases and J by 0 bases, leaving 10 bases between them. The germline CDR1 and CDR2 sequences are LNHDA and SQIVND (reference sequence). Graves' hyperthyroidism qualified as stable when ophthalmopathy did not progress within 18 months. Aged 18 to 65, the patients had hyperthyroidism that was newly diagnosed and had lasted under 2 months. The data belong to a study of T cells in Graves' hyperthyroidism and ophthalmopathy. Findings of the study overall: Most expanded thyroid clonotypes above 0.001 recurred in blood.

RNA transcripts provided the source from which TCR beta CDR3 regions were amplified. Initially, a first-round RT-PCR of the TCR CDR3 employed the HTBI primer set. Using its own MiXCR run on the multiplex PCR reads, TCRdb lists one record per CDR3 protein. The sample consists of under 700,000 distinct CDR3 sequences, roughly 50% of them appearing once. Sequenced input: peripheral blood or thyroid tissue (not recorded which). This receptor was taken from a woman younger than 30 with Graves' hyperthyroidism. This chain connects TRBV19 to TRBJ1-1; D is ambiguous. The CDR3 DNA follows: TGTGCCAGTAGTTTTAACCACATGAACACTGAAGCTTTCTTT. Protein: CASSFNHMNTEAFF.